These 8 T cell receptor beta chains came from one sample sequenced in a study of technical replicates of blood from a handful of donors. Data came from immunoSEQ multiplex PCR; TCRdb stores just in-frame clones and leaves some out. The sample has under 110,000 clones; nearly 96% are singletons. Sequencing was performed on T cells isolated from PBMCs. The receptor source for this set is a human donor in good health.

This clone was observed a handful of times. The V gene is TRBV18, the J gene TRBJ1-1; D unclear. The germline gives CDR1 KGHSH, CDR2 LQKENI. V lost 4 bases to trimming and J lost 0 bases, with 12 bases between them. The CDR3 spans 15 residues. The CDR3 sequence: CASSLPRVMNTEAFF. CDR3 nucleotides: TGTGCCAGCTCACTACCGAGAGTAATGAACACTGAAGCTTTCTTT.

V is TRBV28 and J is TRBJ2-1, with 10 bases aligning to TRBD2. The V gene's germline CDR1 is MDHEN and CDR2 SYDVKM. The CDR3 extends over 16 amino acids. Trimming at V came to 9 bases and at J to 6 bases, leaving 14 bases not matched to a gene. Here the CDR3 DNA reads TGTGCCAGTTTAAGTGGGGCTAGCGGGAGTTTCAATGAGCAGTTCTTC. It specifies CASLSGASGSFNEQFF.

CDR3 protein: CASSQDFPGRAYEQYF. CDR3 nucleotides: TGTGCCAGCAGCCAAGACTTCCCCGGCAGGGCCTACGAGCAGTACTTC. J is TRBJ2-7 and V is TRBV4-2, with a tentative D call TRBD1 (5 bases). The CDR3 consists of 16 residues. In germline, CDR1 is LGHNA, CDR2 YNFKEQ. V gave up 0 bases and J gave up 2 bases, with 14 bases separating them.

The chain links TRBV5-1 to TRBJ2-3, with D unresolved. V was cut by 1 base and J by 0 bases, with 9 bases left in between. Germline V gene lookup returns CDR1 SGHRS and CDR2 YFSETQ. CDR3 length: 15 amino acids. The CDR3: CASSLFSPSTDTQYF. CDR3 sequence (DNA): TGCGCCAGCAGCTTGTTTAGCCCGAGCACAGATACGCAGTATTTT.

The chain recombines TRBV29-1 with TRBJ2-3; 7 bases match TRBD2. Germline values: CDR1 SQVTM, CDR2 ANQGSEA. This CDR3 has 12 residues. The V segment lost 2 bases and the J segment 4 bases; nucleotides outside the gene matches: 0. CDR3 bases: TGCAGCGTTGAACTAGCGGCAGATACGCAGTATTTT. Protein: CSVELAADTQYF.

The rearrangement joins TRBV4-1 to TRBJ2-7, with 13 bases lining up with TRBD2. With V trimmed by 2 bases and J by 4 bases, 5 bases remained unmatched. This CDR3 is 16 amino acids long. Per the germline V gene, CDR1 is MGHRA and CDR2 is YSYEKL. The CDR3 reads CASSQTLAGGFYEQYF. In nucleotides, the CDR3 is TGCGCCAGCAGCCAAACACTAGCGGGGGGGTTTTACGAGCAGTACTTC.

This sequence joins TRBV5-1 and TRBJ1-2; 8 bases are a match to TRBD1. Trimming cost V 0 bases and J 5 bases; bases outside gene matches: 6. Germline-derived CDR1 and CDR2 are SGHRS and YFSETQ. This CDR3 has 15 amino acids. The CDR3 spells CASSLDAGGRYGYTF. As DNA, the CDR3 is TGCGCCAGCAGCTTGGACGCAGGGGGCAGGTATGGCTACACCTTC.

CDR3 protein: CSVKVGLMSKNIQYF. CDR3 in DNA: TGCAGCGTGAAGGTGGGACTAATGTCCAAAAACATTCAGTACTTC. The chain is built from TRBV29-1 and TRBJ2-4, with 7 positions matching TRBD2. The germline V gene has CDR1 SQVTM and CDR2 ANQGSEA. Trimming at V came to 6 bases and at J to 2 bases, leaving 10 bases not matched to a gene. This CDR3 has 15 residues. The full variable domain, its missing parts supplied by reference TRBV29-1 and TRBJ2-4, is SAVISQKPSRDICQRGTSLTIQCQVDSQVTMMFWYRQQPGQSLTLIATANQGSEATYESGFVIDKFPISRPNLTFSTLTVSNMSPEDSSIYLCSVKVGLMSKNIQYFGAGTRLSVL.